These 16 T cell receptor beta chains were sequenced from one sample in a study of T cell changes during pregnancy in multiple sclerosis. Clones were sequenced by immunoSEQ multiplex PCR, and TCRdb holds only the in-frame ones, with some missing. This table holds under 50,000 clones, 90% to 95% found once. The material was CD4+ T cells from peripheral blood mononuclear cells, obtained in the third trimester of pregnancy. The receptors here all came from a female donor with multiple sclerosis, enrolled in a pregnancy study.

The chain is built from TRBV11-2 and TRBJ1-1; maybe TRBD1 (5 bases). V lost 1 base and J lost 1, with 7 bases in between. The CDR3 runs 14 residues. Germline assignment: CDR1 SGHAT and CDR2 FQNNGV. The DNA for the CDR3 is TGTGCCAGCAGCTTAGCACAGGAGAACACTGAAGCTTTCTTT. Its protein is CASSLAQENTEAFF.

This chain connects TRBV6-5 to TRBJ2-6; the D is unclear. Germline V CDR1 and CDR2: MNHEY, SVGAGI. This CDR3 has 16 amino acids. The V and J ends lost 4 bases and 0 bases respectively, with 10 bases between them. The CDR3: CASSSQLRSGANVLTF. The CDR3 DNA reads TGTGCCAGCAGTTCTCAACTGCGCTCTGGGGCCAACGTCCTGACTTTC.

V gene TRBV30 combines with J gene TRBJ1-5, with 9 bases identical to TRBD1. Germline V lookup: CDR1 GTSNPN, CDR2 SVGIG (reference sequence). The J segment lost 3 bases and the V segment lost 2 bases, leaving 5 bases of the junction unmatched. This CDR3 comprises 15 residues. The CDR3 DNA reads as TGTGCCTGGAGTTTCGGACAGGGGCCCAATCAGCCCCAGCATTTT. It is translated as CAWSFGQGPNQPQHF.

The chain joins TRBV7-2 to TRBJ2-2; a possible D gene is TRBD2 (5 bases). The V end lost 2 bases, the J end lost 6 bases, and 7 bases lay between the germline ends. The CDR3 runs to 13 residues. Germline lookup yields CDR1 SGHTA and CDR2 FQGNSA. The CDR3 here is CASSLLLAGELFF. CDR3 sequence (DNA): TGTGCCAGCAGCTTATTACTAGCCGGGGAGCTGTTTTTT.

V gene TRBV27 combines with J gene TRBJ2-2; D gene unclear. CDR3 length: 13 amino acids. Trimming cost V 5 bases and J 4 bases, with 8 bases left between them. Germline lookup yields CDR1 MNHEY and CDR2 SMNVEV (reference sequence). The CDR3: CASSPIFTGELFF. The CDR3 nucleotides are TGTGCCAGCAGTCCCATTTTCACCGGGGAGCTGTTTTTT.

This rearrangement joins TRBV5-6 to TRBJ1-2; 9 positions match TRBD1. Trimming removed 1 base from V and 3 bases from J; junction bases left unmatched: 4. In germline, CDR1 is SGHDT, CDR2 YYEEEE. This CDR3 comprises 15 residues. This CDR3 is CASSLRQGVDYGYTF. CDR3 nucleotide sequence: TGTGCCAGCAGCTTGAGACAGGGGGTGGACTATGGCTACACCTTC. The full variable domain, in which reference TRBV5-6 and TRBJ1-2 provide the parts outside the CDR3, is DAGVTQSPTHLIKTRGQQVTLRCSPKSGHDTVSWYQQALGQGPQFIFQYYEEEERQRGNFPDRFSGHQFPNYSSELNVNALLLGDSALYLCASSLRQGVDYGYTFGSGTRLTVV.

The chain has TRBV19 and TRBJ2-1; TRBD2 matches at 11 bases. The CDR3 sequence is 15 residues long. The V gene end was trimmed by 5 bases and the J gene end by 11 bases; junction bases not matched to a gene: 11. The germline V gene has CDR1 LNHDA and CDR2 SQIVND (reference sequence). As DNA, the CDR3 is TGTGCCAGTAGTGGGGGACTAGCGGCCACGATTCAGCAGTTCTTC. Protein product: CASSGGLAATIQQFF.

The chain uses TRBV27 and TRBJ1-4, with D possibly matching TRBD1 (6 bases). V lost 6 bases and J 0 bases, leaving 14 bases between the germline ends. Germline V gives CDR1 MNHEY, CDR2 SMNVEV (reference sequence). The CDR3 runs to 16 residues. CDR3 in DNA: TGTGCCAGCAGCCAAGGGGGATCTGCAACTAATGAAAAACTGTTTTTT. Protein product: CASSQGGSATNEKLFF.

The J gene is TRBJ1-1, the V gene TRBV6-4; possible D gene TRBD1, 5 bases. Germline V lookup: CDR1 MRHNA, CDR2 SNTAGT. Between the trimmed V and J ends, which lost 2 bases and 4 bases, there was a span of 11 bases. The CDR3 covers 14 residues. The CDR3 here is CASSDLGGTTEAFF. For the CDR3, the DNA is TGTGCCAGCAGTGACCTGGGGGGGACCACTGAAGCTTTCTTT.

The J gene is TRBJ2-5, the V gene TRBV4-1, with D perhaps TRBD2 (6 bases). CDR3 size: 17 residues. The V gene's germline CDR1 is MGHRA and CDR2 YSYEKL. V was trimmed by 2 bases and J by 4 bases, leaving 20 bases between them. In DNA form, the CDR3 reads TGCGCCAGCAGCCAAAGCGCTATGACTAGTGTCGGAGAGACCCAGTACTTC. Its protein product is CASSQSAMTSVGETQYF.

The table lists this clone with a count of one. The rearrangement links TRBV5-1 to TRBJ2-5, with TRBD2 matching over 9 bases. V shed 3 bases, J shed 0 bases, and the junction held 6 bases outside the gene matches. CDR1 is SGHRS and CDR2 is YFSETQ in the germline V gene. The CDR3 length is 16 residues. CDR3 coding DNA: TGCGCCAGCAGCTCTACTAGCGGGTCGTACCAAGAGACCCAGTACTTC. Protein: CASSSTSGSYQETQYF.

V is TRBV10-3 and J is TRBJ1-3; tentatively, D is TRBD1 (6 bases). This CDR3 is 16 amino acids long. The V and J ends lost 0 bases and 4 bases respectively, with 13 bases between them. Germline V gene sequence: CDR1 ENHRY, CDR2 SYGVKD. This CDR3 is CAISESLGAGGNTIYF. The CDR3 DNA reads TGTGCCATCAGTGAGTCGCTGGGGGCCGGCGGAAACACCATATATTTT.

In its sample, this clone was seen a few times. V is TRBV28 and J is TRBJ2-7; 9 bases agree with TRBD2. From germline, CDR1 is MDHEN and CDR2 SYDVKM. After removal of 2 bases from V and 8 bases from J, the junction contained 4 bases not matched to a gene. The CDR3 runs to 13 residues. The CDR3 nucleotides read TGTGCCAGCAGTTTAGCGGGAGGGCGGAAGCAGTACTTC. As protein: CASSLAGGRKQYF. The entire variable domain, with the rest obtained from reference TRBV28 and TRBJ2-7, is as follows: DVKVTQSSRYLVKRTGEKVFLECVQDMDHENMFWYRQDPGLGLRLIYFSYDVKMKEKGDIPEGYSVSREKKERFSLILESASTNQTSMYLCASSLAGGRKQYFGPGTRLTVT.

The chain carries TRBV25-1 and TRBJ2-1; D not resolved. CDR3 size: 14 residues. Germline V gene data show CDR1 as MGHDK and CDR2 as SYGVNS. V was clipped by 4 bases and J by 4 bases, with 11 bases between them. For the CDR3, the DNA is TGTGCCAGCAGTGCCTCGACTTCGTACAATGAGCAGTTCTTC. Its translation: CASSASTSYNEQFF.

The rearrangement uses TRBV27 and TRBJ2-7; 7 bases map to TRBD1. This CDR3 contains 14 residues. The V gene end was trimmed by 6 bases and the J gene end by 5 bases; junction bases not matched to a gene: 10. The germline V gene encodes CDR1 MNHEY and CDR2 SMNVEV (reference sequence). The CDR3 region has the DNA TGTGCCAGCAGAAACAGGGGCTATAAGGACGAGCAGTACTTC. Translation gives CASRNRGYKDEQYF.

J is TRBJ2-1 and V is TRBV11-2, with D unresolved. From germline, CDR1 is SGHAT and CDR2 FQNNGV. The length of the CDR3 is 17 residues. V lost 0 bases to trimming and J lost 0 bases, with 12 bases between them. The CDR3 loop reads CASSLDRSYLSYNEQFF. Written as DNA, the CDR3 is TGTGCCAGCAGCTTAGATCGGAGCTACCTCTCCTACAATGAGCAGTTCTTC.